Each of the 3 T cell receptor beta chains below was sequenced from the same sample in a study of T cell changes during pregnancy in multiple sclerosis. Sequencing used immunoSEQ multiplex PCR; TCRdb keeps in-frame clones, though not all of them. Seen here are 60,000 to 70,000 clones, about nine tenths observed once, and the top ten hold approximately 2%. The source was peripheral blood, collected in the third trimester of pregnancy. The receptors were gathered from a female donor in good health, enrolled as a control in a pregnancy study.

The chain recombines TRBV13 with TRBJ1-6, with 9 bases fitting TRBD1. Germline-derived CDR1 and CDR2 are PRHDT and FYEKMQ (reference sequence). Losses at the gene ends were 4 bases for V and 12 bases for J; bases not matched to a gene: 7. The CDR3 has 14 amino acids. In DNA form, the CDR3 reads TGTGCCAGCAGCTCCGTCCCGGGACAGGGACCCCTCCACTTT. It encodes CASSSVPGQGPLHF.

The rearrangement links TRBV9 to TRBJ1-2; tentatively, D is TRBD1 (5 bases). With 4 bases removed from V and 3 bases from J, the gap between germline ends came to 13 bases. Germline V gives CDR1 SGDLS, CDR2 YYNGEE. CDR3 size: 14 residues. The CDR3 here is CASSPRGRHYGYTF. The CDR3, as DNA: TGTGCCAGCAGCCCACGGGGGAGGCACTATGGCTACACCTTC.

The J gene is TRBJ2-7, the V gene TRBV9, with 9 bases aligning to TRBD2. The J segment lost 6 bases and the V segment lost 0 bases, leaving 4 bases of the junction unmatched. The CDR3 sequence is 14 residues long. CDR1 SGDLS and CDR2 YYNGEE come from the germline V gene. The CDR3, as DNA: TGTGCCAGCAGCGTAGGGAGCGGGGGGACCGAGCAGTACTTC. Translation: CASSVGSGGTEQYF.